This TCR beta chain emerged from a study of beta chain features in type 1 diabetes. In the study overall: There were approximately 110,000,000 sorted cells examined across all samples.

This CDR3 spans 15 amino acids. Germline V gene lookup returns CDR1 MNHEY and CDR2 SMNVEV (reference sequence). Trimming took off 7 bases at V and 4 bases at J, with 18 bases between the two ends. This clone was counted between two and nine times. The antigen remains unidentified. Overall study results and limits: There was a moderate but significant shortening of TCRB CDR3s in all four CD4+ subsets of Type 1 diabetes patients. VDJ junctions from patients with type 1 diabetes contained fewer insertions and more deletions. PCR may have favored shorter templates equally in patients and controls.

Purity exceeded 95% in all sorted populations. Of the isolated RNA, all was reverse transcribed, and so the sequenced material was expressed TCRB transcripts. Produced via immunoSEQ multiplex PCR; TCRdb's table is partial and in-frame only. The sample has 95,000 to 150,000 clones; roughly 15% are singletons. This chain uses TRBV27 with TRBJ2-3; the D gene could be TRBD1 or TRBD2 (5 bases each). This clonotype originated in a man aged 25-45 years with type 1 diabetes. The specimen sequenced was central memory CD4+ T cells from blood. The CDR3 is CASTRYYGAPDTQYF. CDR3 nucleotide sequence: TGTGCCAGCACCCGCTATTACGGGGCCCCAGATACGCAGTATTTT.